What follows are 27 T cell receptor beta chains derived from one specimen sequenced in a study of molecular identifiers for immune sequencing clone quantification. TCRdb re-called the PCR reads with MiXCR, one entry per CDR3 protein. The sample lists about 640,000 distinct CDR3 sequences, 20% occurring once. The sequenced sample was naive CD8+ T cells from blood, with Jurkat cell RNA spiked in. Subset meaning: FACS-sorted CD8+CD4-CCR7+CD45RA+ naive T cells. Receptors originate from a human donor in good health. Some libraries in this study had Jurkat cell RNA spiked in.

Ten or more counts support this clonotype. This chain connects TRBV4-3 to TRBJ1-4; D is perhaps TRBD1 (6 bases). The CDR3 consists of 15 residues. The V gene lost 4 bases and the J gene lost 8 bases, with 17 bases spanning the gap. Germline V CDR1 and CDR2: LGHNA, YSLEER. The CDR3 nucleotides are TGCGCCAGCAGCCCAGGAACAGGGTACGGAGAAAAACTGTTTTTT. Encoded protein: CASSPGTGYGEKLFF.

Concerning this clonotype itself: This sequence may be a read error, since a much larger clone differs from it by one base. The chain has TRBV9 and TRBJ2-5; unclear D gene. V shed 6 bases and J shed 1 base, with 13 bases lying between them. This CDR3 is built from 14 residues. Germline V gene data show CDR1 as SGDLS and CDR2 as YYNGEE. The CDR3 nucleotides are TGTGCCAGCAACAACGACATCCTCCAAGAGACCCAGTACTTC. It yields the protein CASNNDILQETQYF.

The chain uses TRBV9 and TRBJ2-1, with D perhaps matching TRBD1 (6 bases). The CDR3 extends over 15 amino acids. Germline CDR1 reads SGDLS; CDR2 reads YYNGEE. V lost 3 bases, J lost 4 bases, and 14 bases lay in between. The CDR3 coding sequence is TGTGCCAGCAGCGCCCCGGCAGGGGCGTACAATGAGCAGTTCTTC. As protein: CASSAPAGAYNEQFF.

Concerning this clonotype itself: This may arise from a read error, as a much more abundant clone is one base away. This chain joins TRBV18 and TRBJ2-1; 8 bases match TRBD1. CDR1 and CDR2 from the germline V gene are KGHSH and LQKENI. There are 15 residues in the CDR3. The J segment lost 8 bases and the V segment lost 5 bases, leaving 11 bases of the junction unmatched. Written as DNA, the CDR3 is TGTGCCAGCTCAGACGGACAGGGCCGGCCCTATGAGCAGTTCTTC. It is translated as CASSDGQGRPYEQFF.

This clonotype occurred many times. CDR3 nucleotide sequence: TGTGCCAGCAGTGTCAGGCCTAGCACAGATACGCAGTATTTT. Its translation: CASSVRPSTDTQYF. V gene TRBV6-5 combines with J gene TRBJ2-3; D ambiguous. The CDR3 loop spans 14 amino acids. Germline CDR1 is MNHEY and CDR2 is SVGAGI. Trimming cost V 5 bases and J 0 bases, with 9 bases left between them.

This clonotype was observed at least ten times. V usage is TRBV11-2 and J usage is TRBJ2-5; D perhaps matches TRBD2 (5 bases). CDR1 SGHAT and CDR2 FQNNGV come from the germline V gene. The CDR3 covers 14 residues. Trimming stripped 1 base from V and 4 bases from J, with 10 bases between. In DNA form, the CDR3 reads TGTGCCAGCAGCTTAGTGGCCCGGGGAGAGACCCAGTACTTC. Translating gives CASSLVARGETQYF. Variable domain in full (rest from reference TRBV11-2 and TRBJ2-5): EAGVAQSPRYKIIEKRQSVAFWCNPISGHATLYWYQQILGQGPKLLIQFQNNGVVDDSQLPKDRFSAERLKGVDSTLKIQPAKLEDSAVYLCASSLVARGETQYFGPGTRLLVL.

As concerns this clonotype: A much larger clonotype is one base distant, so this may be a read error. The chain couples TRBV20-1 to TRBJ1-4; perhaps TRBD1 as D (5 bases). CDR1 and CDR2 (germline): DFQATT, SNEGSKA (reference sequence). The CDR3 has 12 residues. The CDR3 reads CSVRTYWDELFF. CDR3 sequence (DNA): TGCAGTGTTAGAACTTACTGGGACGAACTGTTTTTT.

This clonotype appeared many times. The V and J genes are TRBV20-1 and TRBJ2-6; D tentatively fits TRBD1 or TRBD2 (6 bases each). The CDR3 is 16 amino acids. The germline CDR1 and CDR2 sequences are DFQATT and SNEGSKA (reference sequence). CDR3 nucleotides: TGCAGCCAAGCGAGGGGGGCCCTCTCTGGGGCCAACGTCCTGACTTTC. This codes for CSQARGALSGANVLTF.

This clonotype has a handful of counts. DNA of the CDR3: TGTGCCAGCTCATTTCTTTCTGCGGGGGGCGAAAGGGACACTGAAGCTTTCTTT. As protein: CASSFLSAGGERDTEAFF. The rearrangement joins TRBV18 to TRBJ1-1, with D perhaps TRBD1 (6 bases). Trimming removed 5 bases at V and 3 bases at J, with 25 bases between. The CDR3 covers 18 residues. CDR1 is KGHSH and CDR2 is LQKENI in the germline V gene.

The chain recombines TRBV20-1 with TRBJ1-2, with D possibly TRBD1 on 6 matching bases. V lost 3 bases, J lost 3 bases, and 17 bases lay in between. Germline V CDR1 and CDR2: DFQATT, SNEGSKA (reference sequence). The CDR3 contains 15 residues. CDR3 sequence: CSASWTGTKDYGYTF. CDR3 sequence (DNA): TGCAGTGCTAGCTGGACCGGGACAAAAGACTATGGCTACACCTTC.

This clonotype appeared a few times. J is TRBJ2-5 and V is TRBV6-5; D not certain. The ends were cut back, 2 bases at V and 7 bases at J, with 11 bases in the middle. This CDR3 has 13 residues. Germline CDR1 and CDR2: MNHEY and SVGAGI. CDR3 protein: CASSYDFSGTQYF. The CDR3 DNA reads TGTGCCAGCAGTTACGACTTTTCGGGGACCCAGTACTTC.

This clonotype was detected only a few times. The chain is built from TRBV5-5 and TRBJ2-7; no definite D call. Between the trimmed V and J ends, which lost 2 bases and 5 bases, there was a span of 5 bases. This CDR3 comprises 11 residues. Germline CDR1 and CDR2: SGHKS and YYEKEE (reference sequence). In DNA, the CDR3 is TGTGCCAGCAGCTTCCAGCACGAGCAGTACTTC. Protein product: CASSFQHEQYF.

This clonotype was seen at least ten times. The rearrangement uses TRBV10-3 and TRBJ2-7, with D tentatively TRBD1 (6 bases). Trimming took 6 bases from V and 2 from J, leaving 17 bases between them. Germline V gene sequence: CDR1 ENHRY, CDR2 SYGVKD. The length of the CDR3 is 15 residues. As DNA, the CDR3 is TGTGCCATCAGCGGCCCTCAGGGGATCACCTACGAGCAGTACTTC. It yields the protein CAISGPQGITYEQYF.

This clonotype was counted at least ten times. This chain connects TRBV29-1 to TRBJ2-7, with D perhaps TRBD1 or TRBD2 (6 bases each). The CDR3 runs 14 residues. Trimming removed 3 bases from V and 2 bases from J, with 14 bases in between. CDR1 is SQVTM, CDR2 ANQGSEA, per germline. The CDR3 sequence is CSVEEEGTTYEQYF. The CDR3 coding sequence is TGCAGCGTTGAGGAGGAGGGGACAACCTACGAGCAGTACTTC.

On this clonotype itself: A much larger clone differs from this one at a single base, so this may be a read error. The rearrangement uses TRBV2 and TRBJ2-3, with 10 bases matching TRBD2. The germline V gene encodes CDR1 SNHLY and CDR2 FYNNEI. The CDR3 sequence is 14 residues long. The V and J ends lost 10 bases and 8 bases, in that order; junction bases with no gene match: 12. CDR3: CAIIPAGGPRTQYF. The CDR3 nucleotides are TGTGCCATCATTCCAGCGGGGGGGCCCCGTACGCAGTATTTT. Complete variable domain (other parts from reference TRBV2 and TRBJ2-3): EPEVTQTPSHQVTQMGQEVILRCVPISNHLYFYWYRQILGQKVEFLVSFYNNEISEKSEIFDDQFSVERPDGSNFTLKIRSTKLEDSAMYFCAIIPAGGPRTQYFGPGTRLTVL.

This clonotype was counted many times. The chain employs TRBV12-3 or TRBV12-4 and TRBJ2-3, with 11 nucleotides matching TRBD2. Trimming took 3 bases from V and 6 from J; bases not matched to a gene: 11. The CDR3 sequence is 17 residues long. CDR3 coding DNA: TGTGCCAGCAGTTTGGTCTCGCTAGCGGGGGGCTATGATACGCAGTATTTT. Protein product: CASSLVSLAGGYDTQYF.

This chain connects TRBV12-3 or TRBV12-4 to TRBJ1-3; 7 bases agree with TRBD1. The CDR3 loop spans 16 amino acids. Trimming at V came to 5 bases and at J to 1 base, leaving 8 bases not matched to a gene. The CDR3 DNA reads TGTGCCAGCAGTACGGGGACAGATGATTCTGGAAACACCATATATTTT. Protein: CASSTGTDDSGNTIYF.

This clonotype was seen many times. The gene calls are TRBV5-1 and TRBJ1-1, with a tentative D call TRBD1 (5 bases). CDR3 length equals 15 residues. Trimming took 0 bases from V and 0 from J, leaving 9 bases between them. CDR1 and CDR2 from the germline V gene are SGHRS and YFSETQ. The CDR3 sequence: CASSLERGLNTEAFF. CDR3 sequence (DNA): TGCGCCAGCAGCTTGGAGAGGGGATTGAACACTGAAGCTTTCTTT.

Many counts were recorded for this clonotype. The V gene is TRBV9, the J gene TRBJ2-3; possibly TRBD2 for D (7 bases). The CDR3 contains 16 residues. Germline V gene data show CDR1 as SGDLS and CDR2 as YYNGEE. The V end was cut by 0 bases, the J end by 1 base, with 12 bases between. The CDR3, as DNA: TGTGCCAGCAGCGTAGAGGGGGGGCTCGGCACAGATACGCAGTATTTT. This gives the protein CASSVEGGLGTDTQYF.

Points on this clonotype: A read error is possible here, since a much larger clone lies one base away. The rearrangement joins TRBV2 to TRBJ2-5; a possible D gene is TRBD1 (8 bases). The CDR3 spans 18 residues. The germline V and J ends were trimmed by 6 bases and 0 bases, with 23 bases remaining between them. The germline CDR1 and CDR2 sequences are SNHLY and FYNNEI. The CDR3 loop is CASSGGTGSVLYQETQYF. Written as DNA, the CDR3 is TGTGCCAGCAGCGGGGGGACAGGTTCCGTCCTGTACCAAGAGACCCAGTACTTC.

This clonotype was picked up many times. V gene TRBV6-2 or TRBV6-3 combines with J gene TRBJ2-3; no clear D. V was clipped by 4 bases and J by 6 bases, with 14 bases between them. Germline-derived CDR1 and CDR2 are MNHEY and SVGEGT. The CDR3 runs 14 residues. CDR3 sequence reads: CASSFAMFDDTQYF. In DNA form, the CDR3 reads TGTGCCAGCAGTTTTGCAATGTTTGACGATACGCAGTATTTT.

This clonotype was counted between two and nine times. As DNA, the CDR3 is TGTGCCAGCAGCGAGACAAATTCCTACAATGAGCAGTTCTTC. Translated: CASSETNSYNEQFF. The rearrangement links TRBV7-9 to TRBJ2-1; D unclear. This CDR3 has 14 residues. Per germline, CDR1 SEHNR and CDR2 FQNEAQ (reference sequence). V was pared by 5 bases and J by 1 base, with 9 bases between.

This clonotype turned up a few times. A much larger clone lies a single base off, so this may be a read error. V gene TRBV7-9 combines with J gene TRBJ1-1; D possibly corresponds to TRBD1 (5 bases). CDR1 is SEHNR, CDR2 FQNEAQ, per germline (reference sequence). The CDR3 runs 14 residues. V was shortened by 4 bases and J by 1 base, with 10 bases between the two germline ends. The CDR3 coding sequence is TGTGCCAGCAGCTCCGGGACCACGAACACTGAAGCTTTCTTT. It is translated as CASSSGTTNTEAFF.

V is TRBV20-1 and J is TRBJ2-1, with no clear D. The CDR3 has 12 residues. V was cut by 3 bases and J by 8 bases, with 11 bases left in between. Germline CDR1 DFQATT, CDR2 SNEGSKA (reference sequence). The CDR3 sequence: CSAREEGHEQFF. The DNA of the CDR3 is TGCAGTGCTAGGGAAGAAGGCCATGAGCAGTTCTTC.

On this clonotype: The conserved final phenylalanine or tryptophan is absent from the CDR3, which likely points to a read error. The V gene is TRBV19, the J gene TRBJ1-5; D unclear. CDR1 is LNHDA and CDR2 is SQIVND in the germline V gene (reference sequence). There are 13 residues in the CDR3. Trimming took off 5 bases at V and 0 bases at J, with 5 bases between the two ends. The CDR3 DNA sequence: TGTGCCAGTAGTCCCGCTAGCAATCAGCCCCAGCATTCT. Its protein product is CASSPASNQPQHS.

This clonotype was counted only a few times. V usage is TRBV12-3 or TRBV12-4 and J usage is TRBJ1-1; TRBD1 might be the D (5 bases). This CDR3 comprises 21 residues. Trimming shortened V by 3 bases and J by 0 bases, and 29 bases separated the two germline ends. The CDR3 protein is CASSLWQARGEDQGLNTEAFF. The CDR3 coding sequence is TGTGCCAGCAGTTTGTGGCAGGCCCGGGGGGAGGACCAGGGCCTGAACACTGAAGCTTTCTTT.

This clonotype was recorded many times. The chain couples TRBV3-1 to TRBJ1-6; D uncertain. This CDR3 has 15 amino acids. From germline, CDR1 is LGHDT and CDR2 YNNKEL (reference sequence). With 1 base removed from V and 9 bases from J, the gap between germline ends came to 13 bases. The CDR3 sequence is CASSQVGVGGSPLHF. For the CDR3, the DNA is TGTGCCAGCAGCCAAGTTGGGGTCGGCGGTTCACCCCTCCACTTT.